The TCR beta chain described here comes from a study of identical twins. TCRdb analysed the 5' RACE reads with MiXCR anew, one entry per CDR3 protein. The data contain 500,000 or so distinct CDR3 sequences, 14% of them seen just once; the ten biggest clones take up about 0.52%. The count of this clonotype is one. Its specificity is not known. General observations from the study: Models, which agreed with sharing between unrelated individuals, nonetheless underestimated the out-of-frame TCR alpha sharing seen in monozygotic twins.

CDR3 size: 14 residues. The germline V gene encodes CDR1 GTSNPN and CDR2 SVGIG (reference sequence). Trimming cost V 2 bases and J 0 bases, with 11 bases left between them. The data also belong to a second study, concerning yellow fever vaccine responses in identical twins.

This clonotype originated in a woman between 18 and 29 years old in good health. Sequencing was done on a sample of CD4+ T cells sorted from blood. The chain uses TRBV30 and TRBJ2-7; D possibly corresponds to TRBD1 (5 bases). The chain's CDR3 is CAWSRKGPSYEQYF. CDR3 DNA sequence: TGTGCCTGGAGTAGGAAGGGGCCCTCCTACGAGCAGTACTTC.